This entry features one T cell receptor beta chain sequence. What it binds is unknown. The method was immunoSEQ multiplex PCR; TCRdb's version includes in-frame clones alone and lacks a portion of them. In the table there are some 150,000 clones, about 90% of which are singletons. The data are from a study of T cell responses to AZD1222 COVID-19 vaccine. Study in general: Analyses pooled second doses at about 4 or about 12 weeks. General study results and limits: Reports say nearly half of spike-specific TCRs go after unmutated variant regions. Donors, mostly white British, included more females; clonal diversity was possibly underestimated. Spike-specific TCR breadth rose after two AZD1222 doses, and depth rose as well.

This CDR3 region has 14 residues. Trimming left V 2 bases short and J 2 bases short, with 6 bases between. Germline V gene data show CDR1 as KGHDR and CDR2 as SFDVKD. This sequence originates from an adult in good health. The rearrangement links TRBV24-1 to TRBJ1-5; no clear D. Material: peripheral blood, obtained on day 0 of AZD1222 vaccination. DNA of the CDR3: TGTGCCACCAGTGATTGGGCGGGCAATCAGCCCCAGCATTTT. Translation gives CATSDWAGNQPQHF.